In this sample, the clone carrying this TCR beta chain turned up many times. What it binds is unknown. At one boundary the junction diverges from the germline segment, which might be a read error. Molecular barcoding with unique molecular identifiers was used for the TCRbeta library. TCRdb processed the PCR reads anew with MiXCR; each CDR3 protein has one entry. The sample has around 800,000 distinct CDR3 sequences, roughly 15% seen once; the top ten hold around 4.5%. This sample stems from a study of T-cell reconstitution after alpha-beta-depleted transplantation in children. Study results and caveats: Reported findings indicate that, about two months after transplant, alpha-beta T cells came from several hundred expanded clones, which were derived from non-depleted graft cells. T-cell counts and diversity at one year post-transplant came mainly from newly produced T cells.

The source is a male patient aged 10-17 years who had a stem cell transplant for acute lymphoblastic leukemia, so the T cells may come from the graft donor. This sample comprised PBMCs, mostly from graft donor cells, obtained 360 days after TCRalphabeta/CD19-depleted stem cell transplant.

The CDR3 DNA is TGTGCCAGCAGCTTAGCCTCTAACTATGGCTACACCTTC. Its translation is CASSLASNYGYTF. V usage is TRBV5-1 and J usage is TRBJ1-2, with no clear D. The CDR3 has 13 amino acids. Germline V gene lookup returns CDR1 SGHRS and CDR2 YFSETQ. The whole variable domain, filled in from reference TRBV5-1 and TRBJ1-2, reads KAGVTQTPRYLIKTRGQQVTLSCSPISGHRSVSWYQQTPGQGLQFLFEYFSETQRNKGNFPGRFSGRQFSNSRSEMNVSTLELGDSALYLCASSLASNYGYTFGSGTRLTVV.